A selection of T cell receptor beta chains follows, all from one sample in a study of long-term antiretroviral therapy in people with HIV. Repertoires were generated with immunoSEQ multiplex PCR, while TCRdb's copy carries only in-frame clones and drops some. In the table there are 15,000 to 20,000 clones, 60% to 85% of which are singletons. Material: unsorted PBMCs, obtained 2.3 years after starting antiretroviral therapy. The receptors originated from a woman in her 40s with HIV. Each CDR3 is given with its conserved first and last residue. The D gene is left open where the match is weak. Not all rows give a size; the values are once, few, many and, for expanded clones, a class.

>TRBJ1-1|-|-|TRBV5-1
CASSLEGDVWSDTEAFF
TGCGCCAGCAGCTTGGAGGGGGATGTGTGGTCGGACACTGAAGCTTTCTTT
>TRBJ2-7|-|TRBD1|TRBV7-9
CASSELGGSSYEQYF
TGTGCCAGCAGCGAGCTAGGGGGCTCGTCCTACGAGCAGTACTTC
>TRBJ2-7|-|TRBD2|TRBV9
CASSVGGGLNYEQYF
TGTGCCAGCAGCGTAGGCGGGGGGCTAAACTACGAGCAGTACTTC
>TRBJ2-3|-|-|TRBV29-1
CSVERGADTQYF
TGCAGCGTTGAAAGGGGGGCAGATACGCAGTATTTT
>TRBJ2-3|-|-|TRBV7-9
CASSLDQTDTQYF
TGTGCCAGCAGCTTAGATCAAACAGATACGCAGTATTTT
>TRBJ2-7|few|-|TRBV4-2
CASCLNVGSEGTYEQYF
TGTGCCAGCTGCCTCAACGTGGGGTCGGAGGGAACCTACGAGCAGTACTTC
>TRBJ2-7|-|TRBD1|TRBV7-8
CASSLAPGQGYEQYF
TGTGCCAGCAGCTTAGCCCCGGGACAGGGCTACGAGCAGTACTTC
>TRBJ2-7|few|-|TRBV6-5
CASRETALLYEQYF
TGTGCCAGCCGGGAGACCGCACTCCTATACGAGCAGTACTTC
>TRBJ1-2|-|TRBD1|TRBV30
CACPGGDYGYTF
TGTGCCTGCCCAGGGGGCGACTATGGCTACACCTTC
>TRBJ2-1|-|-|TRBV11-2
CASSRDNEQFF
TGTGCCAGCAGCAGGGACAATGAGCAGTTCTTC
>TRBJ2-7|-|-|TRBV6-6
CASSYFVRDGPYEQYF
TGTGCCAGCAGTTACTTCGTCCGGGACGGCCCCTACGAGCAGTACTTC
>TRBJ2-7|-|-|TRBV10-2
CASRPISAYEQYF
TGCGCCAGCCGCCCTATTTCGGCCTACGAGCAGTACTTC
>TRBJ1-1|once|-|TRBV6-6
CASSLWGGENTEAFF
TGTGCCAGCAGCTTATGGGGGGGGGAGAACACTGAAGCTTTCTTT
>TRBJ1-5|-|-|TRBV7-2
CASSLERGNQPQHF
TGTGCCAGCAGCTTAGAAAGGGGCAATCAGCCCCAGCATTTT
>TRBJ2-3|-|-|TRBV10-3
CATKQEKTQYF
TGTGCCACGAAACAGGAGAAGACGCAGTATTTT
>TRBJ1-3|-|-|TRBV5-5
CASSPKWSVGENTIYF
TGTGCCAGCAGCCCTAAGTGGTCAGTCGGCGAAAACACCATATATTTT
>TRBJ1-4|-|-|TRBV5-5
CASSLGGTEKLFF
TGTGCCAGCAGTCTGGGGGGGACTGAAAAACTGTTTTTT
>TRBJ2-7|-|TRBD1|TRBV10-3
CAISDYDRTGSYEQYF
TGTGCCATCAGTGACTACGATAGGACAGGGTCCTACGAGCAGTACTTC
>TRBJ2-5|-|-|TRBV25-1
CASNSQGSETQYF
TGTGCCAGCAACAGTCAGGGTTCTGAGACCCAGTACTTC
>TRBJ2-1|-|TRBD1|TRBV7-2
CASSLAFGRGLNEQFF
TGTGCCAGCAGCTTAGCATTCGGCAGGGGGCTAAATGAGCAGTTCTTC
>TRBJ2-2|-|TRBD2|TRBV5-4
CASSSSGGANTGELFF
TGTGCCAGCAGTTCTAGCGGGGGAGCGAACACCGGGGAGCTGTTTTTT
>TRBJ1-2|-|-|TRBV5-1
CASVGGGRDGYTF
TGCGCCAGCGTAGGGGGGGGCCGGGATGGCTACACCTTC
>TRBJ1-2|-|TRBD1|TRBV29-1
CSLQVDREDGYTF
TGCAGCCTCCAGGTCGACAGGGAAGACGGCTACACCTTC
>TRBJ1-2|-|-|TRBV4-3
CASSQDRGRESVYGYTF
TGCGCCAGCAGCCAAGATCGGGGCAGGGAATCCGTCTATGGCTACACCTTC
>TRBJ2-7|once|-|TRBV30
CAWSVPWAGGAGTISYEQYF
TGTGCCTGGAGTGTACCCTGGGCAGGGGGTGCCGGGACTATATCCTACGAGCAGTACTTC
>TRBJ2-7|-|-|TRBV6-6
CASSYSFQGSHEQYF
TGTGCCAGCAGTTACTCGTTCCAGGGTTCCCACGAGCAGTACTTC
>TRBJ2-7|-|TRBD2|TRBV15
CATSRDRSSGLAGGVNQQYF
TGTGCCACCAGCAGAGATCGATCCTCTGGACTAGCGGGAGGGGTCAATCAGCAGTACTTC
>TRBJ2-1|-|-|TRBV4-1
CASSQGQGYNEQFF
TGCGCCAGCAGCCAAGGGCAGGGCTACAATGAGCAGTTCTTC
>TRBJ1-2|few|-|TRBV5-1
CASSPTEYYGYTF
TGTGCCAGCAGCCCCACCGAGTACTATGGCTACACCTTC
>TRBJ2-3|-|TRBD2|TRBV5-4
CASSHRTSDTDTQYF
TGTGCCAGCAGCCACAGGACTAGCGACACAGATACGCAGTATTTT
>TRBJ1-2|-|-|TRBV27
CASSLRTNYGYTF
TGTGCCAGCAGTTTACGTACTAACTATGGCTACACCTTC
>TRBJ1-5|-|TRBD1|TRBV19
CASSMTGGDNQPQHF
TGTGCCAGTAGCATGACAGGGGGCGACAATCAGCCCCAGCATTTT
>TRBJ2-2|-|-|TRBV7-9
CASSDRDVYTGELFF
TGTGCCAGCAGCGACCGGGACGTTTACACCGGGGAGCTGTTTTTT
>TRBJ2-4|-|-|TRBV5-8
CASSLNQGKNIQYF
TGTGCCAGCAGCTTGAACCAGGGGAAAAACATTCAGTACTTC
>TRBJ2-1|-|-|TRBV5-5
CASSPEPIYSYNEQFF
TGTGCCAGCAGCCCCGAACCTATCTATTCCTACAATGAGCAGTTCTTC
>TRBJ2-1|-|TRBD2|TRBV19
CASRRGGLAGGIDEQFF
TGTGCCAGTAGAAGAGGGGGACTAGCGGGAGGGATCGATGAGCAGTTCTTC
>TRBJ2-7|few|TRBD2|TRBV11-3
CASSPDSLGTSGVEEQYF
TGTGCCAGCAGCCCAGACTCGTTAGGGACTAGCGGGGTGGAGGAGCAGTACTTC
>TRBJ1-1|few|-|TRBV6-6
CASEVPNTEAFF
TGTGCCAGCGAAGTCCCGAACACTGAAGCTTTCTTT
>TRBJ2-3|-|-|TRBV5-4
CASSTRSGTQYF
TGTGCCAGCAGTACCAGGTCAGGTACGCAGTATTTT